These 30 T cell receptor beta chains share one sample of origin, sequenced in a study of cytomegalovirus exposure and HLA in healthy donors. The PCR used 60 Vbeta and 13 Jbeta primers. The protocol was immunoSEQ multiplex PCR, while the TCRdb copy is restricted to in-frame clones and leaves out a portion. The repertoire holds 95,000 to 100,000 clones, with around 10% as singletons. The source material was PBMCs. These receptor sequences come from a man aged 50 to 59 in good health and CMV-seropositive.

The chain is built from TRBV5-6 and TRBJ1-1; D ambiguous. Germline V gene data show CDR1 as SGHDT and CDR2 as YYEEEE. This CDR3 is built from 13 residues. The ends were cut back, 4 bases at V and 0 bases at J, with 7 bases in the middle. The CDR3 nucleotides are TGTGCCAGCAGCCCGTTAATGAACACTGAAGCTTTCTTT. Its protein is CASSPLMNTEAFF.

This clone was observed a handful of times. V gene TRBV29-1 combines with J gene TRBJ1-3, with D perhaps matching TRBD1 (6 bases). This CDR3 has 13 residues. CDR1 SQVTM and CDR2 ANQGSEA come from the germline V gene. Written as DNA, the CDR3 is TGCTGCGCCCAGGGGTTTTCTTCCGGCACCATATATTTT. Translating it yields CCAQGFSSGTIYF.

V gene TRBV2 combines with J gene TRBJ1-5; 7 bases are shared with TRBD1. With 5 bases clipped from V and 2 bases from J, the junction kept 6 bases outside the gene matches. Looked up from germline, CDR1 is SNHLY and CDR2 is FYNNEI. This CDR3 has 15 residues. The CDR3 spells CASSYFGTGNQPQHF. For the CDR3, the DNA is TGTGCCAGCAGTTACTTCGGGACAGGCAATCAGCCCCAGCATTTT.

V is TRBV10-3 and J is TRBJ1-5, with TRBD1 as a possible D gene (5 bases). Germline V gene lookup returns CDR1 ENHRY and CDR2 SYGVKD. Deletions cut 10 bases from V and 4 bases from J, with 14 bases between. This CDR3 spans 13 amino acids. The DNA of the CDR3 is TGTGCCACAGCCAGGGCCAGAAATCAGCCCCAGCATTTT. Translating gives CATARARNQPQHF.

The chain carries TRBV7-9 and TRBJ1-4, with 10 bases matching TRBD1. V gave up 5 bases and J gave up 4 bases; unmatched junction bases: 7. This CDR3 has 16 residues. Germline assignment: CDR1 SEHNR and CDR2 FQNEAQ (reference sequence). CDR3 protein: CASSAATGGLNEKLFF. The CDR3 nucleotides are TGTGCCAGCAGCGCCGCGACAGGGGGCCTTAATGAAAAACTGTTTTTT.

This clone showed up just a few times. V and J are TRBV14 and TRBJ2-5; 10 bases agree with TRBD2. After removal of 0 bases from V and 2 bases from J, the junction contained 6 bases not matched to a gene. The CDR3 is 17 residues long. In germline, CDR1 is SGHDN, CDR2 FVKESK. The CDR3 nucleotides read TGTGCCAGCAGCCAAGATTTTAGGACTAGCGGACAAGAGACCCAGTACTTC. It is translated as CASSQDFRTSGQETQYF.

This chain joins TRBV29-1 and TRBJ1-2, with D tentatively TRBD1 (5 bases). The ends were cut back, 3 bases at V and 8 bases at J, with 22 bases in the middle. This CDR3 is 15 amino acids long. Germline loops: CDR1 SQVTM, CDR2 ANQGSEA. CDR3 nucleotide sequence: TGCAGCGTTGAGGCCCCGGGCCAACGGGGGGGAGGCTACACCTTC. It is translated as CSVEAPGQRGGGYTF.

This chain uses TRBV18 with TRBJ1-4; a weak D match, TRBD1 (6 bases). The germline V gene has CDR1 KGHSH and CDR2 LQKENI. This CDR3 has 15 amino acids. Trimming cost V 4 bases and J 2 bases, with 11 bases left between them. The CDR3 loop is CASSQQGETNEKLFF. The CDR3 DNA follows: TGTGCCAGCTCACAACAGGGAGAGACTAATGAAAAACTGTTTTTT. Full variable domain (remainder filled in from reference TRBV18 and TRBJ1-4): NAGVMQNPRHLVRRRGQEARLRCSPMKGHSHVYWYRQLPEEGLKFMVYLQKENIIDESGMPKERFSAEFPKEGPSILRIQQVVRGDSAAYFCASSQQGETNEKLFFGSGTQLSVL.

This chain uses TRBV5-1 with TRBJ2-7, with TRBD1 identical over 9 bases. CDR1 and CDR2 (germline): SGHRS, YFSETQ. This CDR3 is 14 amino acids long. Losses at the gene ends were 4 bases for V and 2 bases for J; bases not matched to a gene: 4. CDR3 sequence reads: CASSPGTGTYEQYF. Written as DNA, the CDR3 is TGCGCCAGCAGCCCCGGGACAGGGACCTACGAGCAGTACTTC.

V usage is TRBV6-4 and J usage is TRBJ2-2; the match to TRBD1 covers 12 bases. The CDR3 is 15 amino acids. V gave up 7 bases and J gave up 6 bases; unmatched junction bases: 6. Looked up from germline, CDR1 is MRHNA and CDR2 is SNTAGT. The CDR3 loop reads CASNPGQGAAGELFF. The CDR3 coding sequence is TGTGCCAGCAACCCGGGACAGGGGGCAGCCGGGGAGCTGTTTTTT.

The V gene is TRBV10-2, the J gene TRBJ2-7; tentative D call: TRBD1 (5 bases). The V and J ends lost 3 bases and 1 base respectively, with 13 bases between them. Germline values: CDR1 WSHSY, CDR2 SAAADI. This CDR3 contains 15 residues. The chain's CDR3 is CASSEGAGLSYEQYF. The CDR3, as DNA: TGCGCCAGCAGTGAAGGGGCAGGGTTATCCTACGAGCAGTACTTC.

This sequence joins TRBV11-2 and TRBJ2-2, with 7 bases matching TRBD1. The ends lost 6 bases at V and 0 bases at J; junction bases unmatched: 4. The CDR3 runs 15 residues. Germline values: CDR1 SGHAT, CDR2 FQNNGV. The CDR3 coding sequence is TGTGCCAGCAGAACAGGGGTGGCGAACACCGGGGAGCTGTTTTTT. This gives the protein CASRTGVANTGELFF. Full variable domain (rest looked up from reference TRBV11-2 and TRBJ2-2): EAGVAQSPRYKIIEKRQSVAFWCNPISGHATLYWYQQILGQGPKLLIQFQNNGVVDDSQLPKDRFSAERLKGVDSTLKIQPAKLEDSAVYLCASRTGVANTGELFFGEGSRLTVL.

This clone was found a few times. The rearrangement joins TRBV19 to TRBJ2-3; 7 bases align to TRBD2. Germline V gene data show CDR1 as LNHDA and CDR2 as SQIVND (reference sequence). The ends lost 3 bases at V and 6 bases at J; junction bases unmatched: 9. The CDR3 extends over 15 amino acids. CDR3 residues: CASSILSAGVDTQYF. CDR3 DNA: TGTGCCAGTAGTATTTTGTCGGCGGGAGTGGATACGCAGTATTTT.

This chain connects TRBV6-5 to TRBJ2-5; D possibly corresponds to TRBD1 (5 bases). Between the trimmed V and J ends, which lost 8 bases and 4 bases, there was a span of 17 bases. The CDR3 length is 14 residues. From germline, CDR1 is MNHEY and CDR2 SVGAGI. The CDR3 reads CASHRSGGLETQYF. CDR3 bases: TGTGCCAGCCACAGGTCAGGCGGTTTAGAGACCCAGTACTTC.

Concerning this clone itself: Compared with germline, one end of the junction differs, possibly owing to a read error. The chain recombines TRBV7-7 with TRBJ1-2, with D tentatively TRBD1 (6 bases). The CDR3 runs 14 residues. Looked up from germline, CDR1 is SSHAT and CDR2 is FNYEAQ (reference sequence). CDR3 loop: CASSPLRGGYGYTF. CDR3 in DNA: TGTGCTAGCAGCCCCCTGCGAGGGGGCTATGGCTACACCTTC.

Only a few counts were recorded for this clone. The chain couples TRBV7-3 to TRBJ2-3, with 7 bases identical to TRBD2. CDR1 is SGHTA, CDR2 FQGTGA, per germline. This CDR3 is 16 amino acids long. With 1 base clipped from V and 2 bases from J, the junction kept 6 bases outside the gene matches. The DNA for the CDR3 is TGTGCCAGCAGCTTAAGGGGAGGGGCCACCACAGATACGCAGTATTTT. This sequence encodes CASSLRGGATTDTQYF.

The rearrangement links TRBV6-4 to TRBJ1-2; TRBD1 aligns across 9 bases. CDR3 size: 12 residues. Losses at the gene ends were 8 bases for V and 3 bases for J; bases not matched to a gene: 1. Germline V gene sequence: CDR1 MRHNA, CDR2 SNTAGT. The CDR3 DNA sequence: TGTGCCAGCGGGGACAGGGACTATGGCTACACCTTC. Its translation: CASGDRDYGYTF.

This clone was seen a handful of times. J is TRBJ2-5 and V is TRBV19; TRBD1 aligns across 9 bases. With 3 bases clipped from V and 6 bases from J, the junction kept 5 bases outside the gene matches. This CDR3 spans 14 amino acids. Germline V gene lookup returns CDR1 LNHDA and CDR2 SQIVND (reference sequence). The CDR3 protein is CASSIRDRAKTQYF. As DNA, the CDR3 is TGTGCCAGTAGTATCCGGGACAGGGCGAAGACCCAGTACTTC.

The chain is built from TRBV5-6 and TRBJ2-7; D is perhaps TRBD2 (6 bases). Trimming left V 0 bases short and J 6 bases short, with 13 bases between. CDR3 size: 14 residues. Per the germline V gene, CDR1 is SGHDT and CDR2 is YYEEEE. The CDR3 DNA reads TGTGCCAGCAGCTTGGGACTAGAAGTCATCGAGCAGTACTTC. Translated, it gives CASSLGLEVIEQYF.

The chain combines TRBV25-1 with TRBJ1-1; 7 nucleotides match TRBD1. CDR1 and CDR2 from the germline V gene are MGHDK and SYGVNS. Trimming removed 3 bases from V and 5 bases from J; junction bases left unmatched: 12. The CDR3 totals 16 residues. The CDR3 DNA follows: TGTGCCAGCAGTGATCTCAACAGGGGCGAGGGGACTGAAGCTTTCTTT. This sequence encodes CASSDLNRGEGTEAFF.

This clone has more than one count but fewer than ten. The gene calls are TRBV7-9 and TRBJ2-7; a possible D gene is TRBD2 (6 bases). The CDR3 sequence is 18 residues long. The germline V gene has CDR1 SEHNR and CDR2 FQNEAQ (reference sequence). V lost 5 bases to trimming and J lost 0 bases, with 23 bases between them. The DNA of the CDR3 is TGTGCCAGCAGCCTCCACCCCTTCCAATGGGACTTCTCCTACGAGCAGTACTTC. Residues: CASSLHPFQWDFSYEQYF.

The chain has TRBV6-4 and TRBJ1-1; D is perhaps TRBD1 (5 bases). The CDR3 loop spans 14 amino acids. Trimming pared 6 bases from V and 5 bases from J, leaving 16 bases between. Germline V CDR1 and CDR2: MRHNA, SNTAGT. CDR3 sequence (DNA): TGTGCCAGCAGCGCGTCGGCCGGGGGGACTGAAGCTTTCTTT. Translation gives CASSASAGGTEAFF.

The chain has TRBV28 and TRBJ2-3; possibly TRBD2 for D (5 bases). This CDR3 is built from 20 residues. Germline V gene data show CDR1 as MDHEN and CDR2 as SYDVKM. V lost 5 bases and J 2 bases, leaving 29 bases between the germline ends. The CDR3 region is CASSDPYSVPRVSNTDTQYF. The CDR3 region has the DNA TGTGCCAGCAGTGACCCCTACAGTGTCCCGAGGGTTTCAAACACAGATACGCAGTATTTT.

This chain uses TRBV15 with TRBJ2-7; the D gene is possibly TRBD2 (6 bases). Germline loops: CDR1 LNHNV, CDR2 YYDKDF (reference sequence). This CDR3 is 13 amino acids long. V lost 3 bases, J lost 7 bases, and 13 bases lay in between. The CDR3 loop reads CATSSSEGLEQYF. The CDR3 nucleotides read TGTGCCACCAGCAGCTCGGAGGGGTTGGAGCAGTACTTC.

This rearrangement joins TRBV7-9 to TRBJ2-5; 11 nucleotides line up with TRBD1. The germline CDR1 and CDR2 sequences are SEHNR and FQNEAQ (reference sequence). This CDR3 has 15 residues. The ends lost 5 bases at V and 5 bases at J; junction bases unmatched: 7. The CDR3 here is CASSPGTGGTETQYF. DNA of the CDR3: TGTGCCAGCAGCCCCGGGACAGGGGGGACGGAGACCCAGTACTTC.

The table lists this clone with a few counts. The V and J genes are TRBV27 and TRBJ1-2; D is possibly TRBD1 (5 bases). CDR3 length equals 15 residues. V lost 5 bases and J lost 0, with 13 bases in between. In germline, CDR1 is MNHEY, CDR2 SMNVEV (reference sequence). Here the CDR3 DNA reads TGTGCCAGCAGTCCAATAGGGGCAGCTAACTATGGCTACACCTTC. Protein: CASSPIGAANYGYTF.

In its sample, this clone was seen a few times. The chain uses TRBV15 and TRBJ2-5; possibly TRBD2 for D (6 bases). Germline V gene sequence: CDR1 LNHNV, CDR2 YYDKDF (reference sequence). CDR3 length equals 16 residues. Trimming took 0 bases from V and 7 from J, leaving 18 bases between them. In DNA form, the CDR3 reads TGTGCCACCAGCAGAGACCTGGGGCGGGGCGAGATGACCCAGTACTTC. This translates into CATSRDLGRGEMTQYF.

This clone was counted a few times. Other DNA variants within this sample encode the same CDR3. Here the CDR3 DNA reads TGTGCCAGCAGCTCACTAGCGGGAGGCACAGATACGCAGTATTTT. It codes for CASSSLAGGTDTQYF. The V call is TRBV27, the J call TRBJ2-3; 11 bases are a match to TRBD2. Germline assignment: CDR1 MNHEY and CDR2 SMNVEV (reference sequence). The CDR3 totals 15 residues. Trimming removed 6 bases from V and 1 base from J; junction bases left unmatched: 3.

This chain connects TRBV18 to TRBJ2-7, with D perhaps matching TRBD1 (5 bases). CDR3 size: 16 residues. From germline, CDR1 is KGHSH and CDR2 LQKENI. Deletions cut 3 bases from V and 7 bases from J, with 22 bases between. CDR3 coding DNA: TGTGCCAGCTCACCGAACAAGGGGATCACCATGGGGGAGCAGTACTTC. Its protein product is CASSPNKGITMGEQYF.

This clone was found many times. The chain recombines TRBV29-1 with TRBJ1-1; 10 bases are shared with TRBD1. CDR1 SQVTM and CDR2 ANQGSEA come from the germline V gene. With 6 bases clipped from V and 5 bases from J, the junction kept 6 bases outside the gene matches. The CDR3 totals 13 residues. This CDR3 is CSVGQGGLTEAFF. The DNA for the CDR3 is TGCAGCGTCGGACAGGGGGGTTTAACTGAAGCTTTCTTT.